The 28 T cell receptor beta chains listed next were all sequenced from one sample in a study of blood T cell repertoires in COVID-19. Sequencing was performed with immunoSEQ multiplex PCR; in TCRdb, only in-frame clones are kept and a portion is missing. The sample yields 200,000 to 250,000 clones, 80% to 90% seen once. Sequencing was carried out using PBMCs or T cells enriched from blood (not recorded which). The receptor set was obtained from a woman aged 18-29 years in a cohort exposed to, infected with or recovered from COVID-19 (not recorded which).

The chain has TRBV4-1 and TRBJ1-4; 7 bases fit TRBD1. The germline V gene encodes CDR1 MGHRA and CDR2 YSYEKL. V dropped 0 bases and J dropped 8; count of bases not matched to a gene: 6. The CDR3 is 15 amino acids. The CDR3 sequence: CASSQEARGSEKLFF. CDR3 sequence (DNA): TGCGCCAGCAGCCAAGAGGCCAGGGGGAGCGAAAAACTGTTTTTT.

The rearrangement links TRBV7-9 to TRBJ1-3; D remains ambiguous. The length of the CDR3 is 15 residues. Per germline, CDR1 SEHNR and CDR2 FQNEAQ (reference sequence). Trimming cost V 4 bases and J 0 bases, with 10 bases left between them. The CDR3 loop reads CASSSSLSSGNTIYF. The CDR3 DNA follows: TGTGCCAGCAGCTCCTCGCTAAGCTCTGGAAACACCATATATTTT. Variable domain in full (rest from reference TRBV7-9 and TRBJ1-3): DTGVSQNPRHKITKRGQNVTFRCDPISEHNRLYWYRQTLGQGPEFLTYFQNEAQLEKSRLLSDRFSAERPKGSFSTLEIQRTEQGDSAMYLCASSSSLSSGNTIYFGEGSWLTVV.

The chain couples TRBV5-6 to TRBJ1-5; 9 nucleotides match TRBD1. The V and J ends lost 4 bases and 6 bases, in that order; junction bases with no gene match: 5. This CDR3 region has 14 residues. The germline V gene encodes CDR1 SGHDT and CDR2 YYEEEE. CDR3 loop: CASSAGQGSQPQHF. The CDR3 DNA reads TGTGCCAGCAGCGCGGGACAGGGTAGTCAGCCCCAGCATTTT.

The chain recombines TRBV11-2 with TRBJ2-7; 10 bases are a match to TRBD2. Germline V gene data show CDR1 as SGHAT and CDR2 as FQNNGV. J was trimmed by 2 bases and V by 5 bases; bases with no gene match: 6. This CDR3 comprises 15 residues. The CDR3, as DNA: TGTGCCAGCAGCCCCTCAGCGGGAGGGACCTACGAGCAGTACTTC. It encodes CASSPSAGGTYEQYF.

The chain recombines TRBV3-1 (or the pseudogene TRBV3-2) with TRBJ2-7, with TRBD1 matching 9 bases. Germline V gene data show CDR1 as LGHDT and CDR2 as YNNKEL (reference sequence). The CDR3 consists of 14 residues. With V trimmed by 3 bases and J by 6 bases, 6 bases remained unmatched. The CDR3 sequence: CASSHRDRAFEQYF. The CDR3 coding sequence is TGTGCCAGCAGCCACCGGGACAGGGCCTTCGAGCAGTACTTC.

The chain joins TRBV19 to TRBJ1-5, with D unresolved. V was cut by 0 bases and J by 7 bases, with 4 bases left in between. The germline gives CDR1 LNHDA, CDR2 SQIVND (reference sequence). There are 12 residues in the CDR3. CDR3 in amino acids: CASSIDVQPQHF. The CDR3 DNA is TGTGCCAGTAGTATAGACGTGCAGCCCCAGCATTTT.

The CDR3 DNA sequence: TGCGCCAGCAGCTTGGACAGGGAAATCAACTATGGCTACACCTTC. This sequence encodes CASSLDREINYGYTF. This chain links TRBV5-1 with TRBJ1-2; TRBD1 might be the D (6 bases). V lost 0 bases and J lost 2, with 11 bases in between. The CDR3 runs to 15 residues. Germline-derived CDR1 and CDR2 are SGHRS and YFSETQ.

CDR3 sequence (DNA): TGTGCCAGCAGTTTGACACCGGGGAAAAATTCACCCCTCCACTTT. Encoded protein: CASSLTPGKNSPLHF. The V gene is TRBV28, the J gene TRBJ1-6; D remains unclear. The CDR3 is 15 residues long. The germline V gene encodes CDR1 MDHEN and CDR2 SYDVKM. Trimming pared 3 bases from V and 7 bases from J, leaving 13 bases between.

The DNA of the CDR3 is TGTGCCACCAGCAGATCCACCGGGGGGGCAAACTATGGCTACACCTTC. This translates into CATSRSTGGANYGYTF. The chain joins TRBV15 to TRBJ1-2; D is perhaps TRBD1 (6 bases). V was shortened by 2 bases and J by 2 bases, with 15 bases between the two germline ends. This CDR3 spans 16 amino acids. Germline values: CDR1 LNHNV, CDR2 YYDKDF (reference sequence).

The chain has TRBV7-9 and TRBJ2-1; the match to TRBD2 covers 11 bases. Losses at the gene ends were 4 bases for V and 6 bases for J; bases not matched to a gene: 2. CDR1 SEHNR and CDR2 FQNEAQ come from the germline V gene (reference sequence). The CDR3 spans 14 residues. The CDR3 coding sequence is TGTGCCAGCAGCTGGGGGACTAGCGGCAATGAGCAGTTCTTC. Encoded protein: CASSWGTSGNEQFF. Complete variable domain (other parts from reference TRBV7-9 and TRBJ2-1): DTGVSQNPRHKITKRGQNVTFRCDPISEHNRLYWYRQTLGQGPEFLTYFQNEAQLEKSRLLSDRFSAERPKGSFSTLEIQRTEQGDSAMYLCASSWGTSGNEQFFGPGTRLTVL.

The chain uses TRBV18 and TRBJ1-1; tentatively, D is TRBD1 (6 bases). The ends were cut back, 6 bases at V and 1 base at J, with 15 bases in the middle. This CDR3 has 15 residues. Germline CDR1 KGHSH, CDR2 LQKENI. CDR3 region: CASSPRTDPNTEAFF. In nucleotides, the CDR3 is TGTGCCAGCTCTCCTAGGACAGATCCGAACACTGAAGCTTTCTTT.

The chain has TRBV2 and TRBJ2-5; tentative D call: TRBD1 (5 bases). CDR1 SNHLY and CDR2 FYNNEI come from the germline V gene. V dropped 5 bases and J dropped 5 bases, with 12 bases sitting between them. CDR3 length equals 13 residues. The CDR3 nucleotides read TGTGCCAGCAGTCTGGGGCCGGCGGAGACCCAGTACTTC. Its translation: CASSLGPAETQYF.

The V and J genes are TRBV7-3 and TRBJ1-1; 7 nucleotides agree with TRBD1. Germline lookup yields CDR1 SGHTA and CDR2 FQGTGA. This CDR3 spans 14 amino acids. The V segment lost 6 bases and the J segment 0 bases; nucleotides outside the gene matches: 4. This CDR3 is CASSITGVNTEAFF. The CDR3 DNA follows: TGTGCCAGCAGTATCACAGGGGTGAACACTGAAGCTTTCTTT.

V usage is TRBV5-1 and J usage is TRBJ1-2; possibly TRBD1 for D (6 bases). Trimming took 3 bases from V and 4 from J, leaving 10 bases between them. The CDR3 is 13 residues long. Germline-derived CDR1 and CDR2 are SGHRS and YFSETQ. The CDR3 is CASSSQGAYGYTF. The CDR3 nucleotides are TGCGCCAGCAGCTCACAGGGTGCCTATGGCTACACCTTC.

This clone was detected once. The V and J genes are TRBV6-5 and TRBJ2-7; possibly TRBD2 for D (6 bases). Germline V gene data show CDR1 as MNHEY and CDR2 as SVGAGI. The CDR3 length is 14 residues. Trimming shortened V by 2 bases and J by 2 bases, and 10 bases separated the two germline ends. CDR3 sequence (DNA): TGTGCCAGCAGTTACGAGCGGGCTACCTACGAGCAGTACTTC. This sequence encodes CASSYERATYEQYF.

CDR3 in amino acids: CASSVQGQGNSPLHF. The DNA for the CDR3 is TGTGCCAGCAGCGTACAGGGACAGGGAAATTCACCCCTCCACTTT. The chain uses TRBV9 and TRBJ1-6; 9 bases line up with TRBD1. This CDR3 contains 15 residues. With 1 base clipped from V and 7 bases from J, the junction kept 3 bases outside the gene matches. Looked up from germline, CDR1 is SGDLS and CDR2 is YYNGEE.

The rearrangement uses TRBV24-1 and TRBJ2-3, with 7 nucleotides matching TRBD2. Germline values: CDR1 KGHDR, CDR2 SFDVKD. The CDR3 totals 13 residues. V gave up 10 bases and J gave up 2 bases; unmatched junction bases: 5. CDR3 amino acids: CATGRGDTDTQYF. For the CDR3, the DNA is TGTGCCACGGGCCGGGGGGACACAGATACGCAGTATTTT.

The chain joins TRBV6-1 to TRBJ1-2; D uncertain. The germline gives CDR1 MNHNS, CDR2 SASEGT. V dropped 3 bases and J dropped 2 bases, with 7 bases sitting between them. The CDR3 runs to 13 residues. CDR3: CASSETENYGYTF. In nucleotides, the CDR3 is TGTGCCAGCAGTGAGACTGAGAACTATGGCTACACCTTC.

The sample holds one count of this clone. DNA for the CDR3: TGTGCCAGCAGCTTAGATCTCCGAGGAGGTGTCCACGAGCAGTACTTC. Protein product: CASSLDLRGGVHEQYF. J is TRBJ2-7 and V is TRBV11-2; a weak D match, TRBD2 (5 bases). The CDR3 has 16 amino acids. Germline V lookup: CDR1 SGHAT, CDR2 FQNNGV. The germline V and J ends were trimmed by 0 bases and 5 bases, with 17 bases remaining between them.

The chain uses TRBV19 and TRBJ2-3, with D tentatively TRBD2 (5 bases). The ends were cut back, 7 bases at V and 3 bases at J, with 14 bases in the middle. The CDR3 covers 14 residues. Germline-derived CDR1 and CDR2 are LNHDA and SQIVND (reference sequence). This CDR3 is CASTGGRSTDTQYF. In DNA, the CDR3 is TGTGCCAGTACGGGCGGGCGGTCGACAGATACGCAGTATTTT.

The J gene is TRBJ2-7, the V gene TRBV13, with 13 bases matching TRBD2. V was pared by 4 bases and J by 3 bases, with 9 bases of the junction left unmatched. The CDR3 covers 17 residues. Germline CDR1 reads PRHDT; CDR2 reads FYEKMQ (reference sequence). CDR3 sequence (DNA): TGTGCCAGCAGCTCCGGACTAGCGGGGGTCCCTATCTACGAGCAGTACTTC. Translating it yields CASSSGLAGVPIYEQYF.

The chain carries TRBV9 and TRBJ1-5; D might be TRBD1 (6 bases). CDR1 is SGDLS, CDR2 YYNGEE, per germline. This CDR3 is built from 14 residues. V gave up 3 bases and J gave up 2 bases, with 9 bases separating them. CDR3 sequence: CASSEAGGNQPQHF. The CDR3 DNA is TGTGCCAGCAGCGAGGCAGGGGGCAATCAGCCCCAGCATTTT.

About this clone: The junction departs from the called germline gene at one end, perhaps through a read error. CDR3 region: CATSLPTGATNEKLFF. CDR3 sequence (DNA): TGTGCCACCAGTCTCCCGACAGGGGCGACTAATGAAAAACTGTTTTTT. The genes are TRBV28 and TRBJ1-4, with 8 bases lining up with TRBD1. CDR3 size: 16 residues. Per germline, CDR1 MDHEN and CDR2 SYDVKM. The full variable domain, rest sourced from reference TRBV28 and TRBJ1-4, is DVKVTQSSRYLVKRTGEKVFLECVQDMDHENMFWYRQDPGLGLRLIYFSYDVKMKEKGDIPEGYSVSREKKERFSLILESASTNQTSMYLCATSLPTGATNEKLFFGSGTQLSVL.

The V call is TRBV19, the J call TRBJ1-6; TRBD1 might be the D (6 bases). CDR1 LNHDA and CDR2 SQIVND come from the germline V gene (reference sequence). There are 17 residues in the CDR3. Between the trimmed V and J ends, which lost 7 bases and 10 bases, there was a span of 26 bases. CDR3 bases: TGTGCCAGTACCCCCGGGACAATGGGCCGGTCGGGGTCACCCCTCCACTTT. Translation: CASTPGTMGRSGSPLHF.

This clone was seen only once. This chain links TRBV5-6 with TRBJ2-7, with 8 bases fitting TRBD1. Trimming removed 4 bases from V and 4 bases from J; junction bases left unmatched: 10. This CDR3 comprises 15 residues. CDR1 is SGHDT, CDR2 YYEEEE, per germline. The CDR3 loop reads CASSTYGTGSYEQYF. The CDR3 DNA is TGTGCCAGCAGCACGTATGGGACAGGTTCTTACGAGCAGTACTTC.

V is TRBV30 and J is TRBJ1-2; D is unclear. Germline values: CDR1 GTSNPN, CDR2 SVGIG (reference sequence). The CDR3 consists of 13 residues. The V gene lost 2 bases and the J gene lost 5 bases, with 12 bases spanning the gap. The CDR3 nucleotides read TGTGCCTGGAGTCCCCGGAGAGTGTATGGCTACACCTTC. Residues: CAWSPRRVYGYTF.

This sequence joins TRBV28 and TRBJ1-2; 8 bases match TRBD1. The trim removed 5 bases at V and 3 bases at J, leaving 8 bases unmatched. In germline, CDR1 is MDHEN, CDR2 SYDVKM. The CDR3 covers 15 residues. The CDR3 reads CASSSIQGAYYGYTF. The CDR3 bases are TGTGCCAGCAGTAGCATTCAGGGGGCCTACTATGGCTACACCTTC.

The genes are TRBV19 and TRBJ1-2; D ambiguous. Germline loops: CDR1 LNHDA, CDR2 SQIVND (reference sequence). The CDR3 extends over 14 amino acids. Trimming shortened V by 4 bases and J by 2 bases, and 11 bases separated the two germline ends. CDR3 in amino acids: CASSTVQKNYGYTF. The CDR3 nucleotides are TGTGCCAGTAGTACCGTACAGAAAAACTATGGCTACACCTTC.